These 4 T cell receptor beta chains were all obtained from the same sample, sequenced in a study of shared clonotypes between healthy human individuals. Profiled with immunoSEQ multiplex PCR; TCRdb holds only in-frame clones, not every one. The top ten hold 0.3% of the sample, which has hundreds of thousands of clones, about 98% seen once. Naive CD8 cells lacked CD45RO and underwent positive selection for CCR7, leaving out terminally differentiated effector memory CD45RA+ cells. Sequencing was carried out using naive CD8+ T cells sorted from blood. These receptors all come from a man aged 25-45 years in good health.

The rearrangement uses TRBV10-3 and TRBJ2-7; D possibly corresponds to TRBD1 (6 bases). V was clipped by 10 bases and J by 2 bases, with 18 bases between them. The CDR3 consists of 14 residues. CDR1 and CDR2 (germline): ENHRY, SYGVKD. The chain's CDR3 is CASNPGQRTYEQYF. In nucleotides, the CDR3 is TGTGCCAGCAATCCTGGACAGCGGACCTACGAGCAGTACTTC.

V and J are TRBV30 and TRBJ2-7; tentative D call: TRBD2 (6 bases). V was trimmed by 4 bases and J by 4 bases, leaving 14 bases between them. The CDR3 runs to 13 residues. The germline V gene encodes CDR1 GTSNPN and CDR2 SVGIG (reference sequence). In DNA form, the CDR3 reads TGTGCCTGGACCGGGACTCCATGGTACGAGCAGTACTTC. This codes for CAWTGTPWYEQYF.

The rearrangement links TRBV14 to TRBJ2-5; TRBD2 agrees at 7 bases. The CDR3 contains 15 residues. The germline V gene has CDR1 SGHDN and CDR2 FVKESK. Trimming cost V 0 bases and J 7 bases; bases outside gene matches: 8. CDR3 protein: CASSQDAGVSSTQYF. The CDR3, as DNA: TGTGCCAGCAGCCAAGATGCGGGAGTTTCCTCGACCCAGTACTTC.

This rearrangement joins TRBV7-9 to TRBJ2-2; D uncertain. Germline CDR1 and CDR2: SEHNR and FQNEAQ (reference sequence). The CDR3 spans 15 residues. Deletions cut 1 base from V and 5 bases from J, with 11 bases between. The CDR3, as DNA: TGTGCCAGCAGCTTAGGACCAATCGTTACCGGGGAGCTGTTTTTT. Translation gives CASSLGPIVTGELFF. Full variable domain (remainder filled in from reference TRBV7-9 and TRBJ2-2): DTGVSQNPRHKITKRGQNVTFRCDPISEHNRLYWYRQTLGQGPEFLTYFQNEAQLEKSRLLSDRFSAERPKGSFSTLEIQRTEQGDSAMYLCASSLGPIVTGELFFGEGSRLTVL.